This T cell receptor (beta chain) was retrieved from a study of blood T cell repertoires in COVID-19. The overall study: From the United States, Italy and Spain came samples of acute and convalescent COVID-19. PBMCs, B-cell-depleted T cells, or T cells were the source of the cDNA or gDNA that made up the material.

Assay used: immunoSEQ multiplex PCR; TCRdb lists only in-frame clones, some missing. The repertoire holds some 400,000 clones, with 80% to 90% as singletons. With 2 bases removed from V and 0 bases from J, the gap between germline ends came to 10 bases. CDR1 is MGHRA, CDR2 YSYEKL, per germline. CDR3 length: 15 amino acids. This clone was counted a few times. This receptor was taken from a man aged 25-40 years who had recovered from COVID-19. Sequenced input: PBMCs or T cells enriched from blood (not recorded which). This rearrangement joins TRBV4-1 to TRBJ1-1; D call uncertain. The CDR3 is CASSQQVLVNTEAFF. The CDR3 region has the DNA TGCGCCAGCAGCCAACAGGTTTTGGTGAACACTGAAGCTTTCTTT.